The 6 T cell receptor beta chains below were found in one sample sequenced in a study of vaccination and CD4 T cells after COVID-19. As for treatment: roughly ten-day PBMC culture with coronavirus spike peptide pools or control peptides (ViraFEST assay). Cultured CD4+ T cell DNA was sequenced using the Oncomine TCR Beta short-read assay. TCRdb passed the PCR reads through MiXCR, listing each CDR3 protein once. The sample comprises 10,000 to 15,000 distinct CDR3 sequences, about two thirds of which are singletons, and 30% to 40% rests with the top ten. No antigen is known for these receptors. The specimen sequenced was CD4+ T cells from blood, cultured in vitro. Receptors were obtained from a human donor who had recovered from COVID-19.

This chain links TRBV7-6 with TRBJ1-2, with D uncertain. The CDR3 is 16 residues long. The V end lost 3 bases, the J end lost 4 bases, and 18 bases lay between the germline ends. Per germline, CDR1 SGHVS and CDR2 FNYEAQ. CDR3 nucleotide sequence: TGTGCCAGCAGCTTTTTAAAGCTGACGGGGATCTATGGCTACACCTTC. As protein: CASSFLKLTGIYGYTF.

This clonotype has just one count. This chain connects TRBV19 to TRBJ2-5; 8 nucleotides line up with TRBD2. The germline CDR1 and CDR2 sequences are LNHDA and SQIVND (reference sequence). The CDR3 is 15 residues long. The trim removed 5 bases at V and 4 bases at J, leaving 9 bases unmatched. The CDR3 bases are TGTGCCAGTAGTCCCCGGGGGGGGCTGGGAGAGACCCAGTACTTC. Translating it yields CASSPRGGLGETQYF.

The chain has TRBV28 and TRBJ1-5, with D maybe TRBD1 (6 bases). Germline CDR1 MDHEN, CDR2 SYDVKM. This CDR3 is built from 17 residues. V was trimmed by 8 bases and J by 1 base, leaving 21 bases between them. CDR3 DNA sequence: TGTGCCAGCGCGAACATCAAGCGGGGGGCGAGCAATCAGCCCCAGCATTTT. This sequence encodes CASANIKRGASNQPQHF.

The chain recombines TRBV11-2 with TRBJ2-3; D may correspond to TRBD1 or TRBD2 (5 bases each). The CDR3 totals 13 residues. Between the trimmed V and J ends, which lost 5 bases and 4 bases, there was a span of 10 bases. Looked up from germline, CDR1 is SGHAT and CDR2 is FQNNGV. The CDR3 sequence is CASSEGPADTQYF. The CDR3 DNA reads TGTGCCAGCAGCGAGGGGCCCGCAGATACGCAGTATTTT.

V is TRBV6-2 or TRBV6-3 and J is TRBJ1-2; the D is unclear. Trimming cost V 2 bases and J 7 bases, with 8 bases left between them. The CDR3 totals 12 residues. The germline CDR1 and CDR2 sequences are MNHEY and SVGEGT. CDR3 bases: TGTGCCAGCAGTTACGGAGGGCCTGGCTACACCTTC. Protein product: CASSYGGPGYTF.

CDR3 coding DNA: TGCAGTGCTGAGGACAGGGGGCCTTTTTATGGCTACACCTTC. It is translated as CSAEDRGPFYGYTF. The chain employs TRBV20-1 and TRBJ1-2; TRBD1 aligns across 11 bases. V gave up 5 bases and J gave up 5 bases; unmatched junction bases: 7. The CDR3 loop spans 14 amino acids. Germline CDR1 reads DFQATT; CDR2 reads SNEGSKA (reference sequence).